This is a list of T cell receptor beta chains from one sample in a study of beta chain features in type 1 diabetes. Sequenced by immunoSEQ multiplex PCR; TCRdb stores in-frame clones only, minus some. Of over 600,000 clones in the sample, around 11% were seen once. Sequencing was done on a sample of naive CD4+ T cells from blood. The receptors derive from a man under 40 with type 1 diabetes. Each CDR3 is given with its conserved first and last residue. Fields, in order: CDR3 length, J gene, V gene, D gene, clone size, CDR3 protein, CDR3 DNA. D genes are given only for firm matches. The size entry is marked missing in some rows and otherwise reads once, few, many or a size class.

CDR3 length: 14; J gene: TRBJ1-2; V gene: TRBV15; D gene: NA; clone size: few; CDR3 protein: CATSRISDPRGYTF; CDR3 DNA: TGTGCCACCAGCAGAATTTCAGATCCCAGGGGCTACACCTTC
CDR3 length: 15; J gene: TRBJ2-7; V gene: TRBV9; D gene: NA; clone size: few; CDR3 protein: CASSASTAIEYEQYF; CDR3 DNA: TGTGCCAGCAGCGCATCGACAGCGATAGAATACGAGCAGTACTTC
CDR3 length: 15; J gene: TRBJ2-3; V gene: TRBV7-9; D gene: NA; clone size: few; CDR3 protein: CASSSPGGQADTQYF; CDR3 DNA: TGTGCCAGCAGCTCCCCCGGGGGGCAAGCAGATACGCAGTATTTT
CDR3 length: 11; J gene: TRBJ1-2; V gene: TRBV20-1; D gene: NA; clone size: NA; CDR3 protein: CSAPDSRGYTF; CDR3 DNA: TGCAGTGCTCCCGACAGTCGGGGCTACACCTTC
CDR3 length: 19; J gene: TRBJ2-1; V gene: TRBV5-1; D gene: TRBD2; clone size: NA; CDR3 protein: CASSLLAGGLPHSYNEQFF; CDR3 DNA: TGCGCCAGCAGCTTGTTAGCGGGGGGCCTGCCTCACTCCTACAATGAGCAGTTCTTC
CDR3 length: 11; J gene: TRBJ2-7; V gene: TRBV25-1; D gene: NA; clone size: NA; CDR3 protein: CASGGANEQYF; CDR3 DNA: TGTGCCAGCGGGGGGGCCAACGAGCAGTACTTC
CDR3 length: 14; J gene: TRBJ1-3; V gene: TRBV6-5; D gene: NA; clone size: few; CDR3 protein: CASMEGYSGNTIYF; CDR3 DNA: TGTGCCAGCATGGAGGGCTACTCTGGAAACACCATATATTTT
CDR3 length: 18; J gene: TRBJ2-3; V gene: TRBV7-9; D gene: NA; clone size: NA; CDR3 protein: CASSLALRADSSTDTQYF; CDR3 DNA: TGTGCCAGCAGCTTAGCGCTTAGGGCGGACTCAAGCACAGATACGCAGTATTTT
CDR3 length: 17; J gene: TRBJ1-3; V gene: TRBV28; D gene: NA; clone size: NA; CDR3 protein: CASSSSQGSRSGNTIYF; CDR3 DNA: TGTGCCAGCAGTTCCTCCCAGGGCTCCCGCTCTGGAAACACCATATATTTT
CDR3 length: 19; J gene: TRBJ1-6; V gene: TRBV4-2; D gene: NA; clone size: few; CDR3 protein: CASSQDYGRGWSYNSPLHF; CDR3 DNA: TGTGCCAGCAGCCAAGATTATGGCCGAGGATGGTCCTATAATTCACCCCTCCACTTT
CDR3 length: 12; J gene: TRBJ2-3; V gene: TRBV7-8; D gene: NA; clone size: NA; CDR3 protein: CASSPRTDTQYF; CDR3 DNA: TGTGCCAGCAGCCCCCGAACAGATACGCAGTATTTT
CDR3 length: 12; J gene: TRBJ2-3; V gene: TRBV2; D gene: NA; clone size: few; CDR3 protein: CASSEIGDTQYF; CDR3 DNA: TGTGCCAGCAGTGAAATTGGGGATACGCAGTATTTT
CDR3 length: 10; J gene: TRBJ1-1; V gene: TRBV29-1; D gene: NA; clone size: NA; CDR3 protein: CSGSDTEAFF; CDR3 DNA: TGCAGCGGCTCTGACACTGAAGCTTTCTTT
CDR3 length: 13; J gene: TRBJ1-2; V gene: TRBV25-1; D gene: NA; clone size: NA; CDR3 protein: CASSEGTDYGYTF; CDR3 DNA: TGTGCCAGCAGTGAAGGGACGGACTATGGCTACACCTTC
CDR3 length: 13; J gene: TRBJ2-3; V gene: TRBV29-1; D gene: NA; clone size: NA; CDR3 protein: CSVAINIVDTQYF; CDR3 DNA: TGCAGCGTTGCAATAAATATAGTAGATACGCAGTATTTT
CDR3 length: 13; J gene: TRBJ1-5; V gene: TRBV7-2; D gene: NA; clone size: NA; CDR3 protein: CASSLVGIQPQHF; CDR3 DNA: TGTGCCAGCAGCTTAGTTGGTATTCAGCCCCAGCATTTT
CDR3 length: 15; J gene: TRBJ1-6; V gene: TRBV5-6; D gene: TRBD1; clone size: NA; CDR3 protein: CASSFRGQTDSPLHF; CDR3 DNA: TGTGCCAGCAGCTTTAGGGGACAGACCGATTCACCCCTCCACTTT
CDR3 length: 16; J gene: TRBJ2-1; V gene: TRBV19; D gene: NA; clone size: NA; CDR3 protein: CASSTESGADYNEQFF; CDR3 DNA: TGTGCCAGTAGTACCGAGAGCGGAGCCGACTACAATGAGCAGTTCTTC
CDR3 length: 14; J gene: TRBJ2-1; V gene: TRBV29-1; D gene: TRBD1; clone size: few; CDR3 protein: CSVLSGQIINEQFF; CDR3 DNA: TGCAGCGTGCTTTCGGGACAGATTATCAATGAGCAGTTCTTC
CDR3 length: 16; J gene: TRBJ2-5; V gene: TRBV25-1; D gene: TRBD2; clone size: few; CDR3 protein: CASSDDGRAGGETQYF; CDR3 DNA: TGTGCCAGCAGTGACGACGGACGAGCGGGAGGAGAGACCCAGTACTTC
CDR3 length: 15; J gene: TRBJ1-6; V gene: TRBV7-9; D gene: TRBD1; clone size: few; CDR3 protein: CASSSPGTGGSPLHF; CDR3 DNA: TGTGCCAGCAGCTCCCCTGGGACAGGGGGTTCACCCCTCCACTTT
CDR3 length: 15; J gene: TRBJ2-5; V gene: TRBV7-3; D gene: NA; clone size: few; CDR3 protein: CASSLGGGIKETQYF; CDR3 DNA: TGTGCCAGCAGCTTAGGTGGCGGGATAAAAGAGACCCAGTACTTC
CDR3 length: 16; J gene: TRBJ2-2; V gene: TRBV7-2; D gene: NA; clone size: NA; CDR3 protein: CASSLRRARNTGELFF; CDR3 DNA: TGTGCCAGCAGCTTACGCAGGGCGCGGAACACCGGGGAGCTGTTTTTT
CDR3 length: 14; J gene: TRBJ1-4; V gene: TRBV28; D gene: NA; clone size: NA; CDR3 protein: CASSSPGVHEKLFF; CDR3 DNA: TGTGCCAGCAGTTCCCCGGGGGTACATGAAAAACTGTTTTTT
CDR3 length: 14; J gene: TRBJ2-1; V gene: TRBV7-2; D gene: NA; clone size: NA; CDR3 protein: CASSLAGPYNEQFF; CDR3 DNA: TGTGCCAGCAGCTTAGCGGGGCCCTACAATGAGCAGTTCTTC
CDR3 length: 11; J gene: TRBJ2-1; V gene: TRBV30; D gene: NA; clone size: NA; CDR3 protein: CAWSVGDEQFF; CDR3 DNA: TGTGCCTGGAGTGTAGGCGATGAGCAGTTCTTC
CDR3 length: 16; J gene: TRBJ2-1; V gene: TRBV5-1; D gene: TRBD2; clone size: NA; CDR3 protein: CASSLAAGTSGNEQFF; CDR3 DNA: TGCGCCAGCAGCTTGGCCGCGGGGACTAGCGGCAATGAGCAGTTCTTC
CDR3 length: 16; J gene: TRBJ2-2; V gene: TRBV7-2; D gene: NA; clone size: few; CDR3 protein: CASSFGWRRNTGELFF; CDR3 DNA: TGTGCCAGCAGCTTCGGTTGGAGGAGGAACACCGGGGAGCTGTTTTTT
CDR3 length: 17; J gene: TRBJ2-5; V gene: TRBV9; D gene: TRBD2; clone size: NA; CDR3 protein: CASSGTSGVTPQETQYF; CDR3 DNA: TGTGCCAGCAGCGGGACTAGCGGGGTGACCCCCCAAGAGACCCAGTACTTC
CDR3 length: 11; J gene: TRBJ2-2; V gene: TRBV5-1; D gene: NA; clone size: NA; CDR3 protein: CASSVYGELFF; CDR3 DNA: TGCGCCAGCAGCGTGTACGGGGAGCTGTTTTTT
CDR3 length: 11; J gene: TRBJ2-4; V gene: TRBV28; D gene: NA; clone size: NA; CDR3 protein: CASSSGGSRYF; CDR3 DNA: TGTGCCAGCAGTTCAGGAGGATCCCGCTACTTC
CDR3 length: 14; J gene: TRBJ1-4; V gene: TRBV11-2; D gene: NA; clone size: NA; CDR3 protein: CASSLGQQAEKLFF; CDR3 DNA: TGTGCCAGCAGCTTAGGACAGCAGGCAGAAAAACTGTTTTTT
CDR3 length: 14; J gene: TRBJ2-7; V gene: TRBV27; D gene: NA; clone size: NA; CDR3 protein: CASSLRDTLYEQYF; CDR3 DNA: TGTGCCAGCAGTTTACGGGACACCCTCTACGAGCAGTACTTC
CDR3 length: 13; J gene: TRBJ1-5; V gene: TRBV30; D gene: NA; clone size: few; CDR3 protein: CAWSAVSSQPQHF; CDR3 DNA: TGTGCCTGGAGTGCGGTCTCGAGTCAGCCCCAGCATTTT
CDR3 length: 15; J gene: TRBJ2-7; V gene: TRBV6-5; D gene: NA; clone size: few; CDR3 protein: CASSKTGISSYEQYF; CDR3 DNA: TGTGCCAGCAGTAAAACAGGGATCAGCTCCTACGAGCAGTACTTC
CDR3 length: 17; J gene: TRBJ1-5; V gene: TRBV28; D gene: TRBD1; clone size: NA; CDR3 protein: CASSFIRTGTGGQPQHF; CDR3 DNA: TGTGCCAGCAGTTTTATCCGGACAGGGACGGGGGGTCAGCCCCAGCATTTT
CDR3 length: 16; J gene: TRBJ2-2; V gene: TRBV15; D gene: TRBD1; clone size: few; CDR3 protein: CATSGKGQRNTGELFF; CDR3 DNA: TGTGCCACCAGCGGAAAGGGACAGAGGAACACCGGGGAGCTGTTTTTT
CDR3 length: 12; J gene: TRBJ2-1; V gene: TRBV10-3; D gene: TRBD1; clone size: few; CDR3 protein: CAISGQGNEQFF; CDR3 DNA: TGTGCCATCAGTGGACAGGGCAATGAGCAGTTCTTC
CDR3 length: 13; J gene: TRBJ2-5; V gene: TRBV10-3; D gene: NA; clone size: few; CDR3 protein: CAISNGIQETQYF; CDR3 DNA: TGTGCCATCTCGAACGGGATACAAGAGACCCAGTACTTC
CDR3 length: 12; J gene: TRBJ1-5; V gene: TRBV27; D gene: NA; clone size: few; CDR3 protein: CASSLLGEPQHF; CDR3 DNA: TGTGCCAGCAGTTTATTAGGGGAACCCCAGCATTTT
CDR3 length: 15; J gene: TRBJ2-7; V gene: TRBV28; D gene: NA; clone size: NA; CDR3 protein: CASSPPDVGRGEQYF; CDR3 DNA: TGTGCCAGCAGTCCTCCCGACGTAGGTAGGGGAGAGCAGTACTTC
CDR3 length: 13; J gene: TRBJ2-4; V gene: TRBV30; D gene: NA; clone size: few; CDR3 protein: CAWSRGARNIQYF; CDR3 DNA: TGTGCCTGGAGTCGGGGGGCGCGTAACATTCAGTACTTC
CDR3 length: 14; J gene: TRBJ1-3; V gene: TRBV4-3; D gene: TRBD1; clone size: few; CDR3 protein: CASGTESSGNTIYF; CDR3 DNA: TGCGCCAGCGGGACAGAGAGCTCTGGAAACACCATATATTTT
CDR3 length: 15; J gene: TRBJ1-6; V gene: TRBV19; D gene: TRBD1; clone size: few; CDR3 protein: CASSPRDRVDSPLHF; CDR3 DNA: TGTGCCAGTAGTCCCCGGGACAGGGTAGATTCACCCCTCCACTTT
CDR3 length: 14; J gene: TRBJ2-4; V gene: TRBV6-1; D gene: TRBD2; clone size: few; CDR3 protein: CASGGAGAKNIQYF; CDR3 DNA: TGTGCCAGCGGCGGAGCGGGGGCCAAAAACATTCAGTACTTC
CDR3 length: 16; J gene: TRBJ2-2; V gene: TRBV14; D gene: TRBD2; clone size: few; CDR3 protein: CASSRTSGGGTGELFF; CDR3 DNA: TGTGCCAGCAGCCGGACTAGCGGGGGTGGCACCGGGGAGCTGTTTTTT
CDR3 length: 12; J gene: TRBJ1-2; V gene: TRBV7-9; D gene: NA; clone size: NA; CDR3 protein: CASSLALHGYTF; CDR3 DNA: TGTGCCAGCAGCTTAGCGCTACATGGCTACACCTTC
CDR3 length: 15; J gene: TRBJ2-3; V gene: TRBV19; D gene: TRBD1; clone size: few; CDR3 protein: CASSRGGQGADTQYF; CDR3 DNA: TGTGCCAGCTCTAGAGGGGGACAGGGCGCAGATACGCAGTATTTT
CDR3 length: 14; J gene: TRBJ1-4; V gene: TRBV29-1; D gene: NA; clone size: NA; CDR3 protein: CSVPGTTTNEKLFF; CDR3 DNA: TGCAGCGTGCCAGGGACAACAACTAATGAAAAACTGTTTTTT
CDR3 length: 13; J gene: TRBJ1-5; V gene: TRBV5-1; D gene: NA; clone size: NA; CDR3 protein: CASSSGVAQPQHF; CDR3 DNA: TGCGCCAGCAGTTCAGGGGTTGCACAACCCCAGCATTTT
CDR3 length: 16; J gene: TRBJ2-5; V gene: TRBV4-3; D gene: TRBD2; clone size: NA; CDR3 protein: CASSPGQTSGEETQYF; CDR3 DNA: TGCGCCAGCAGCCCAGGACAGACTAGCGGAGAAGAGACCCAGTACTTC
CDR3 length: 15; J gene: TRBJ2-5; V gene: TRBV5-1; D gene: NA; clone size: NA; CDR3 protein: CASSFPQDRQETQYF; CDR3 DNA: TGCGCCAGCAGCTTCCCCCAGGACAGACAAGAGACCCAGTACTTC
CDR3 length: 14; J gene: TRBJ1-2; V gene: TRBV28; D gene: TRBD1; clone size: NA; CDR3 protein: CASTWGTGLDGYTF; CDR3 DNA: TGTGCCAGCACCTGGGGGACAGGCCTAGATGGCTACACCTTC
CDR3 length: 13; J gene: TRBJ2-1; V gene: TRBV30; D gene: NA; clone size: NA; CDR3 protein: CAWSEGRFGPEFF; CDR3 DNA: TGTGCCTGGAGTGAGGGCCGCTTTGGCCCTGAGTTCTTC
CDR3 length: 14; J gene: TRBJ2-5; V gene: TRBV6-5; D gene: NA; clone size: NA; CDR3 protein: CASRGGVGMETQYF; CDR3 DNA: TGTGCCAGCAGGGGGGGAGTTGGTATGGAGACCCAGTACTTC